This T cell receptor (beta chain) was identified in a study of circulating tumor DNA in untreated peripheral T-cell lymphoma. Assay used: immunoSEQ multiplex PCR; TCRdb lists only in-frame clones, some missing. The table records some 10,000 clones, about 76% of them present only once. Tumor tissue was collected at baseline, before treatment began. Between the trimmed V and J ends, which lost 3 bases and 6 bases, there was a span of 14 bases. Germline CDR1 reads SGHNT; CDR2 reads YENEEA. The CDR3 spans 14 residues. This receptor was taken from a human donor with peripheral T-cell lymphoma. The sequencing sample was made of tumor tissue. The chain joins TRBV11-3 to TRBJ2-5, with D tentatively TRBD2 (6 bases). Here the CDR3 reads CASSLGGEIKTQYF. CDR3 DNA: TGTGCCAGCAGCTTGGGGGGTGAAATAAAGACCCAGTACTTC. Complete variable domain (other parts from reference TRBV11-3 and TRBJ2-5): EAGVVQSPRYKIIEKKQPVAFWCNPISGHNTLYWYLQNLGQGPELLIRYENEEAVDDSQLPKDRFSAERLKGVDSTLKIQPAELGDSAVYLCASSLGGEIKTQYFGPGTRLLVL.